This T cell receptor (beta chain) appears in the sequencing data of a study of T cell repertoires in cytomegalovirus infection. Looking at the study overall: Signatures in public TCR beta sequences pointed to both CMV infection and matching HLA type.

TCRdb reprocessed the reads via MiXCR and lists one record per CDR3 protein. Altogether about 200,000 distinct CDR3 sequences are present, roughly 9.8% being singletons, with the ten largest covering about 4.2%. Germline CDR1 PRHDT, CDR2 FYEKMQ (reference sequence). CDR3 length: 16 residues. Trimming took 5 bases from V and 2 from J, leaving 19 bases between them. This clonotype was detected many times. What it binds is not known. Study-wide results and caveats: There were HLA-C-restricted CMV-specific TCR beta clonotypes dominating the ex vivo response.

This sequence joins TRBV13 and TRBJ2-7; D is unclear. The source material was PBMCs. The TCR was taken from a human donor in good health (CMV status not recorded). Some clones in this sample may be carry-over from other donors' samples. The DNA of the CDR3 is TGTGCCAGCAGCCCCCGGGCCGAATTAGCCCCCTACGAGCAGTACTTC. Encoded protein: CASSPRAELAPYEQYF.